Below are 4 T cell receptor beta chains sequenced from a single sample in a study of T cell repertoires in cytomegalovirus infection. TCRdb re-called the reads with MiXCR, one entry per CDR3 protein. The data contain around 550,000 distinct CDR3 sequences, around 27% of them singletons. Input material: PBMCs. Receptors were obtained from a human donor in good health (CMV status not recorded). Some clones in this sample may be carry-over from other donors' samples.

This clonotype was observed many times. The V call is TRBV28, the J call TRBJ2-7; TRBD1 matches 10 bases. Germline V lookup: CDR1 MDHEN, CDR2 SYDVKM. The CDR3 runs 14 residues. V was clipped by 5 bases and J by 5 bases; unmatched bases: 6. The CDR3 reads CASSVDRGMNEQYF. The CDR3, as DNA: TGTGCCAGCAGTGTGGACAGGGGGATGAACGAGCAGTACTTC.

This clonotype was counted a few times. The chain recombines TRBV19 with TRBJ2-3; D remains ambiguous. The CDR3 has 14 amino acids. Looked up from germline, CDR1 is LNHDA and CDR2 is SQIVND (reference sequence). V dropped 6 bases and J dropped 0 bases, with 10 bases sitting between them. For the CDR3, the DNA is TGTGCCAGTAGCATTAATCCTAGCACAGATACGCAGTATTTT. This translates into CASSINPSTDTQYF.

The rearrangement links TRBV25-1 to TRBJ2-1, with unresolved D. Germline V CDR1 and CDR2: MGHDK, SYGVNS. This CDR3 has 13 residues. The V and J ends lost 3 bases and 6 bases respectively, with 9 bases between them. The CDR3 DNA is TGTGCCAGCAGTGACCCAGGTCGCAATGAGCAGTTCTTC. Translated: CASSDPGRNEQFF.

The rearrangement joins TRBV15 to TRBJ2-5; TRBD1 or TRBD2 may be the D gene (5 bases each). The CDR3 has 15 residues. V was pared by 4 bases and J by 4 bases, with 16 bases between. Germline lookup yields CDR1 LNHNV and CDR2 YYDKDF (reference sequence). In DNA, the CDR3 is TGTGCCACCAGCATTATGAGGGGAGAGGGAGAGACCCAGTACTTC. Translated: CATSIMRGEGETQYF.